This entry concerns a single TCR beta chain. The CDR3 has 16 amino acids. Germline loops: CDR1 MGHRA, CDR2 YSYEKL. The V end lost 1 base, the J end lost 2 bases, and 12 bases lay between the germline ends. This record comes from a study of blood T cell repertoires in COVID-19. As handled by the study authors: Using reference gene primer amplification, nucleated cell counts were estimated. Clones were read by immunoSEQ multiplex PCR, and TCRdb kept only the in-frame ones, dropping some. D and trimming come from the DNA, and the V and J calls and clone size come from that table. The sample gives 110,000 to 150,000 clones, roughly 84% of which show up once; less than 7% is in the top ten. Assignment of participants to cohorts was predicated upon participant-reported clinical history.

The chain has TRBV4-1 and TRBJ1-3, with no clear D. This sequence was found in a man in his forties with acute COVID-19. Material for sequencing was PBMCs or T cells enriched from blood (not recorded which). CDR3 coding DNA: TGCGCCAGCAGCCAAGGAGAAGAACGTACTGGAAACACCATATATTTT. Translated, it gives CASSQGEERTGNTIYF.